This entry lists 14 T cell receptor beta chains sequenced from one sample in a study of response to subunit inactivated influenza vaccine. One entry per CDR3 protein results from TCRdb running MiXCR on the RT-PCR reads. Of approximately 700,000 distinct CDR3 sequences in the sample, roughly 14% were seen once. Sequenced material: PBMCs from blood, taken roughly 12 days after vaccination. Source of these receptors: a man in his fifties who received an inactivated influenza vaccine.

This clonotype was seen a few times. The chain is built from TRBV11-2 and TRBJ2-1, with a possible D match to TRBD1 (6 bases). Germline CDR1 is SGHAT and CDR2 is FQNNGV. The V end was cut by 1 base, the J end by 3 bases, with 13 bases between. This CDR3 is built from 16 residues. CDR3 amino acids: CASSLVRDTVYNEQFF. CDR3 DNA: TGTGCCAGCAGCTTAGTCCGGGACACGGTCTACAATGAGCAGTTCTTC. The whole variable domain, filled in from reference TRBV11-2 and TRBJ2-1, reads EAGVAQSPRYKIIEKRQSVAFWCNPISGHATLYWYQQILGQGPKLLIQFQNNGVVDDSQLPKDRFSAERLKGVDSTLKIQPAKLEDSAVYLCASSLVRDTVYNEQFFGPGTRLTVL.

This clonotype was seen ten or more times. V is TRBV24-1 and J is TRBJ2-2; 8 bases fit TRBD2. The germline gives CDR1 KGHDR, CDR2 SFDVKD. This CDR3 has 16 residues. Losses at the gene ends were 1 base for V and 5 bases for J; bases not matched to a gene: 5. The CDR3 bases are TGTGCCACCAGTGATTTTTCGGGAGGGAGTACCGGGGAGCTGTTTTTT. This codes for CATSDFSGGSTGELFF.

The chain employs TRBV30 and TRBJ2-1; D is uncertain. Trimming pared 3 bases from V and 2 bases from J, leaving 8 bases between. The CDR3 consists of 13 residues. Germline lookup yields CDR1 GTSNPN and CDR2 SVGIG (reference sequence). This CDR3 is CAWSLTTYNEQFF. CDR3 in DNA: TGTGCCTGGAGCTTAACGACCTACAATGAGCAGTTCTTC.

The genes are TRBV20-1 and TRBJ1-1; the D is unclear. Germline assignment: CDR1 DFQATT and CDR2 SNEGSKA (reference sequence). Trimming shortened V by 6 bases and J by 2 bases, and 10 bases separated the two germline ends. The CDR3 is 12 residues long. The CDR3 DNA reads TGCAGTGCAGCACCCAGTAACACTGAAGCTTTCTTT. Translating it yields CSAAPSNTEAFF.

The CDR3 here is CASTTVSNQPQHF. The DNA of the CDR3 is TGTGCCAGCACGACAGTTAGCAATCAGCCCCAGCATTTT. The chain links TRBV2 to TRBJ1-5, with D possibly matching TRBD1 (5 bases). The CDR3 runs to 13 residues. Between the trimmed V and J ends, which lost 7 bases and 0 bases, there was a span of 7 bases. Germline CDR1 reads SNHLY; CDR2 reads FYNNEI.

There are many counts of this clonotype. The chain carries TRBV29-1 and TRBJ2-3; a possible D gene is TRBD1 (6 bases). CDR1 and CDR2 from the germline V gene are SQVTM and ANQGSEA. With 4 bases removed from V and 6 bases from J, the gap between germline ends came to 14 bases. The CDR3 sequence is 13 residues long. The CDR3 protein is CSVVQGMGDTQYF. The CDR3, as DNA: TGCAGCGTTGTGCAGGGGATGGGGGATACGCAGTATTTT.

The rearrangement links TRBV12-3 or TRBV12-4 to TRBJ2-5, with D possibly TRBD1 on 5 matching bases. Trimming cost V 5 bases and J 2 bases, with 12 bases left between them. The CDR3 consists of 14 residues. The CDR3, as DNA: TGTGCCAGCAGTAAAGGACACCTACAAGAGACCCAGTACTTC. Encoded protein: CASSKGHLQETQYF.

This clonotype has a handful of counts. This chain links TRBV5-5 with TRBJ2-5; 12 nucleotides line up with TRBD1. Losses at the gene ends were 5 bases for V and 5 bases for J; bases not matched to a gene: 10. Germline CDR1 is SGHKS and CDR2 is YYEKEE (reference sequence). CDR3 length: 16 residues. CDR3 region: CASSKPGQGATETQYF. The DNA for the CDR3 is TGTGCCAGCAGTAAGCCGGGACAGGGGGCCACGGAGACCCAGTACTTC.

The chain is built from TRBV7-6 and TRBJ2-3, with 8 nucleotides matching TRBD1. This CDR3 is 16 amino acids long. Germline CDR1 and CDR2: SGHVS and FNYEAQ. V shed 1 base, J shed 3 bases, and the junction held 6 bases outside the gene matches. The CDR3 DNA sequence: TGTGCCAGCAGCTTAGAGGCAGGGGGCACGACAGATACGCAGTATTTT. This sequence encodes CASSLEAGGTTDTQYF.

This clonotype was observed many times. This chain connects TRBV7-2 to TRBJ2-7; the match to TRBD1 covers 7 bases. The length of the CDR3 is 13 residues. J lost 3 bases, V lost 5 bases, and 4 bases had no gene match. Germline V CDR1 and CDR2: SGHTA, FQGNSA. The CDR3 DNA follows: TGTGCCAGCAGCCAAAGACAGGGCTACGAGCAGTACTTC. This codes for CASSQRQGYEQYF. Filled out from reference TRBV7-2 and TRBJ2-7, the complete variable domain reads GAGVSQSPSNKVTEKGKDVELRCDPISGHTALYWYRQSLGQGLEFLIYFQGNSAPDKSGLPSDRFSAERTGGSVSTLTIQRTQQEDSAVYLCASSQRQGYEQYFGPGTRLTVT.

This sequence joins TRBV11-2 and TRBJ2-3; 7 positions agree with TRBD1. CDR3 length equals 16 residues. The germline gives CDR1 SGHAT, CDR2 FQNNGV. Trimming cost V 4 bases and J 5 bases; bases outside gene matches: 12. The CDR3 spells CASSSFSKTGKDTQYF. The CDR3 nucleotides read TGTGCCAGCAGCTCCTTTTCCAAGACAGGGAAAGATACGCAGTATTTT.

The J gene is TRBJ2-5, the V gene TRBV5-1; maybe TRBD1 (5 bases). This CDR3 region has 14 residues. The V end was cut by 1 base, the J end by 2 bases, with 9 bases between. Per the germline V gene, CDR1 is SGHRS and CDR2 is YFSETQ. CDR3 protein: CASSLQGTQETQYF. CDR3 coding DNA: TGCGCCAGCAGCTTGCAGGGTACTCAAGAGACCCAGTACTTC.

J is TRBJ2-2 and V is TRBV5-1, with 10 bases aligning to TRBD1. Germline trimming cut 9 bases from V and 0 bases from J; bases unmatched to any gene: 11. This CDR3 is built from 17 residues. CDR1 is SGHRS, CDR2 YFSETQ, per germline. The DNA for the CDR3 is TGCGCCATGGATCAATGGGACAGGGGCACGAACACCGGGGAGCTGTTTTTT. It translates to CAMDQWDRGTNTGELFF.

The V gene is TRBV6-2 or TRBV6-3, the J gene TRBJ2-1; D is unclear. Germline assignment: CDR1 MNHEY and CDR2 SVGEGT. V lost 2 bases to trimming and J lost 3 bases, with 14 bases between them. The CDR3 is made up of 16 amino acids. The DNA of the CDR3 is TGTGCCAGCAGTTACCCCAGCTTCTCCTACTACAATGAGCAGTTCTTC. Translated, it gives CASSYPSFSYYNEQFF.